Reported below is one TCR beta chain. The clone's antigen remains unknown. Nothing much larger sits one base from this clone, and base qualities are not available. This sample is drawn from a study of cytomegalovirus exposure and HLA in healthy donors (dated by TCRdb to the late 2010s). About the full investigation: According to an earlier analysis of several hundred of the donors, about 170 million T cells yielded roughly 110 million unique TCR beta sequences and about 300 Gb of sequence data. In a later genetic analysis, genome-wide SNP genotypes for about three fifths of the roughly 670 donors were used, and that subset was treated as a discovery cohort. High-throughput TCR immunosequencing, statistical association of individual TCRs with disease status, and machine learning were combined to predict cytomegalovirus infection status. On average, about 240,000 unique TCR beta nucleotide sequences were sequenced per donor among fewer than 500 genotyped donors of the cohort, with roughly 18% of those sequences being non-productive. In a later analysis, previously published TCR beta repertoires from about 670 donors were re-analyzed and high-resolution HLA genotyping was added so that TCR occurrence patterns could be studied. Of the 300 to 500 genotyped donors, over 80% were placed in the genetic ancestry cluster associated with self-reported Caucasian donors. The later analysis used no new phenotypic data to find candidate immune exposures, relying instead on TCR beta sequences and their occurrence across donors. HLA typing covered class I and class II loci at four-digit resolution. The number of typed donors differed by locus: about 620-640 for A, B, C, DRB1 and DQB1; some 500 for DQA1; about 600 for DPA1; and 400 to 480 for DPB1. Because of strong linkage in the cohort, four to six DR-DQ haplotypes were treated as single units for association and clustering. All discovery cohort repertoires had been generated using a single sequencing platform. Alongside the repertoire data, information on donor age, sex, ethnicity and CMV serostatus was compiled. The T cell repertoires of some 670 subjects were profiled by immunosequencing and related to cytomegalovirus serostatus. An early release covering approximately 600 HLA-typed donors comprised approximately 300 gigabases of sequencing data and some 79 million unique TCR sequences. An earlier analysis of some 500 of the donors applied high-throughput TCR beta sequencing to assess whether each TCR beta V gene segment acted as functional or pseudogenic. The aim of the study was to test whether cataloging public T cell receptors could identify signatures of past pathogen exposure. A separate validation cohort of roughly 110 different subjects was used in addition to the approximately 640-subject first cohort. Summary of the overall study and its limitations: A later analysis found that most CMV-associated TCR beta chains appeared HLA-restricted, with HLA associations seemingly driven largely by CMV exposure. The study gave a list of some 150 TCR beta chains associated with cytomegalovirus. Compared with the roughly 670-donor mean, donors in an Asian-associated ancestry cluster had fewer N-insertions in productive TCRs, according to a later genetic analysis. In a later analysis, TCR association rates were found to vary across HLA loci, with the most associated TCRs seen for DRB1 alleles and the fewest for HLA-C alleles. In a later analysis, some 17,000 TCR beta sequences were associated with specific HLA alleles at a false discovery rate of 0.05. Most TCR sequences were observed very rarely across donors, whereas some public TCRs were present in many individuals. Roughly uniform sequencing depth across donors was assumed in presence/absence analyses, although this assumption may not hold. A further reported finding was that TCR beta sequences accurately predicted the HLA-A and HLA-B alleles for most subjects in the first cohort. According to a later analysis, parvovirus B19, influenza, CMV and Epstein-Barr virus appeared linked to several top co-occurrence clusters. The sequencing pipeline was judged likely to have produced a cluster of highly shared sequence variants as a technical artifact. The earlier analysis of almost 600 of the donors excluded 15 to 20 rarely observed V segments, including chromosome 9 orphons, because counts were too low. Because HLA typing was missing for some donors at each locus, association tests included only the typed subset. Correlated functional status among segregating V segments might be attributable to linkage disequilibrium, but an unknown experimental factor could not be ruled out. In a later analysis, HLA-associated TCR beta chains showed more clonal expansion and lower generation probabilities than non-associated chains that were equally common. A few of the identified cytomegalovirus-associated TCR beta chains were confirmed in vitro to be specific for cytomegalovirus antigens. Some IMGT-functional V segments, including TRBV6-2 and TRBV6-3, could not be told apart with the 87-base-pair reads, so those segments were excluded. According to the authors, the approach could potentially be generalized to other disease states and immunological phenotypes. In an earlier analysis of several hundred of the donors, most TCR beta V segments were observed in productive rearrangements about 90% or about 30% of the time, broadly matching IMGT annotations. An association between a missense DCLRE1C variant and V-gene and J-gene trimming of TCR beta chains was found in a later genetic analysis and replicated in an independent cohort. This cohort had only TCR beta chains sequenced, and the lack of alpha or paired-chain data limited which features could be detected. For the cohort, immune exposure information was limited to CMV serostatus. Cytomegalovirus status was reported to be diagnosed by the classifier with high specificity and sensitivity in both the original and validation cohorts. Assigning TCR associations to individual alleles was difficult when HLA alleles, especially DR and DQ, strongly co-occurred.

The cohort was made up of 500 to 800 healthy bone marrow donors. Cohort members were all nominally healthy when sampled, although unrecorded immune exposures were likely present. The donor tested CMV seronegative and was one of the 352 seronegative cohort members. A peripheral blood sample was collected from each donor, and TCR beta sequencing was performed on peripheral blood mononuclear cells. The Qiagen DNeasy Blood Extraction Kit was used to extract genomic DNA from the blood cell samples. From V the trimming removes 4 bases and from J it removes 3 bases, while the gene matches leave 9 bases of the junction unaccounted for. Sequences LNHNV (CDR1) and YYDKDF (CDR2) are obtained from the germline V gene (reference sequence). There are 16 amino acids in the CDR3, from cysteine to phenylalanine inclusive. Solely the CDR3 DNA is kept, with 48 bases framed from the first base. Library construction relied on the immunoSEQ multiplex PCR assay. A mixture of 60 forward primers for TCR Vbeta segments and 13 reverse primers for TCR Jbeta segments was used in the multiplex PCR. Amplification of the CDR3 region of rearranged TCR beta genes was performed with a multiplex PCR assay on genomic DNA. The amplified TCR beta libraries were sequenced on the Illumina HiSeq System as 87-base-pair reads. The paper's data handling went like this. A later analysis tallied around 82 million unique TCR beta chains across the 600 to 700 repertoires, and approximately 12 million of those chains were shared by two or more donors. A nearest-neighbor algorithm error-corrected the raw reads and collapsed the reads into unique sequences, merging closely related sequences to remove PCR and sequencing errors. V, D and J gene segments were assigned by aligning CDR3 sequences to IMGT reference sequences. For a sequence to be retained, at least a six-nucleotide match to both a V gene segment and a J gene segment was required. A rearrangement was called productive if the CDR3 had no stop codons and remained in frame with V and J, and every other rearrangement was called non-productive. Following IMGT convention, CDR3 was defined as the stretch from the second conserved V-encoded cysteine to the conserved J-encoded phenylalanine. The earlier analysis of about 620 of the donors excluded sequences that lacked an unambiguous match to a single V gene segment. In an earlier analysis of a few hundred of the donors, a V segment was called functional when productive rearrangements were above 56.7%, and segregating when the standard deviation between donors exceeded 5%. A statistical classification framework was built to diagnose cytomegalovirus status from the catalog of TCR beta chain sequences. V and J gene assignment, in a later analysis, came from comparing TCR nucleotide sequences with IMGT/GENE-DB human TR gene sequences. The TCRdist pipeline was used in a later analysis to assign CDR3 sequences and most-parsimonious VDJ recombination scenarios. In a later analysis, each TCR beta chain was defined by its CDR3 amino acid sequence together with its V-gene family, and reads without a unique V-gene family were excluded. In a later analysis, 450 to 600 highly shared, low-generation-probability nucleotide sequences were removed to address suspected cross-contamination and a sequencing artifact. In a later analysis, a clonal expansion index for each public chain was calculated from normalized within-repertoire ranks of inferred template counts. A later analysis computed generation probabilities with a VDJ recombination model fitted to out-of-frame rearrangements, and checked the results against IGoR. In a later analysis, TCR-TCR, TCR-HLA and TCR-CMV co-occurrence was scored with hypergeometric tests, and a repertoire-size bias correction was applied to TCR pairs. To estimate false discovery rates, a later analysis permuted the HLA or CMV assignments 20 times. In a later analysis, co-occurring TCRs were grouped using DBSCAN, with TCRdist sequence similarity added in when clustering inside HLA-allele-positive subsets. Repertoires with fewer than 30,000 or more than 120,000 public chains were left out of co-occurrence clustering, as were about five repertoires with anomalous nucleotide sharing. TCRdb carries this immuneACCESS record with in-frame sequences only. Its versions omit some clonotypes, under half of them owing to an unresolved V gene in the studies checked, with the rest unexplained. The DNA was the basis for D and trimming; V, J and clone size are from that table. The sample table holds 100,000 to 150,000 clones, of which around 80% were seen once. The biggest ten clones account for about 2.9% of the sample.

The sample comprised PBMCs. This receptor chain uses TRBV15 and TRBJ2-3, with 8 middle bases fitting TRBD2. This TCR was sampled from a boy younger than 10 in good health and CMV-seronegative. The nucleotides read TGTGCCACCAGCATGGTTCCGGGAGGGGTGACAGATACGCAGTATTTT. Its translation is CATSMVPGGVTDTQYF. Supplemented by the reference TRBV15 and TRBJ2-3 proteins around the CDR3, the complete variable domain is DAMVIQNPRYQVTQFGKPVTLSCSQTLNHNVMYWYQQKSSQAPKLLFHYYDKDFNNEADTPDNFQSRRPNTSFCFLDIRSPGLGDTAMYLCATSMVPGGVTDTQYFGPGTRLTVL.